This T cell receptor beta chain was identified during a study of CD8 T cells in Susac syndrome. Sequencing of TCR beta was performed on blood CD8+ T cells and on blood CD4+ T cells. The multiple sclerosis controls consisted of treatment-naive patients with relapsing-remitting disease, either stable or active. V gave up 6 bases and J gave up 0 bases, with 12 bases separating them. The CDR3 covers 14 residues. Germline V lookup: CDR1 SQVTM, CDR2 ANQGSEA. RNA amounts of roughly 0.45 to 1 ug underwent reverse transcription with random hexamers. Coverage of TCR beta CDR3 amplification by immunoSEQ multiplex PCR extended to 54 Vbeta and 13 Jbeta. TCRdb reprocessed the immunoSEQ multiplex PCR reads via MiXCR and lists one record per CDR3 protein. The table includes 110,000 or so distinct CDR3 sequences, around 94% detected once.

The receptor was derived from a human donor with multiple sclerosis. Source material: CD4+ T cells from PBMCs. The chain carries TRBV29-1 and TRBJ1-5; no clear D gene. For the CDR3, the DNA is TGCAGCGTCGCAGACTGGGATAGCAATCAGCCCCAGCATTTT. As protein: CSVADWDSNQPQHF.